The 7 T cell receptor beta chains presented below share a single source sample, sequenced in a study of blood T cells in healthy people across ages. The use of a sample-barcoded 5' primer and a J-beta primer mix characterized a second PCR of about 6 to 11 cycles. Via MiXCR, TCRdb re-called the 5' RACE reads, giving one row per CDR3 protein. Here the sample spans around 1,500,000 distinct CDR3 sequences, roughly 30% being singletons. The sequencing input was blood. Receptors were obtained from a woman in her twenties or thirties in good health.

This clonotype occurred once. The conserved final phenylalanine or tryptophan is absent from the CDR3, which likely points to a read error. The chain uses TRBV5-1 and TRBJ2-1; TRBD2 might be the D (5 bases). CDR3 length: 11 amino acids. The germline V and J ends were trimmed by 8 bases and 5 bases, with 8 bases remaining between them. Germline lookup yields CDR1 SGHRS and CDR2 YFSETQ. The CDR3 DNA is TGCGCCAGTAGCGAAAACAATGAGCAGTTCTTA. Translation gives CASSENNEQFL.

This clonotype was seen more than once but under ten times. J is TRBJ2-5 and V is TRBV9; weak D call: TRBD2 (5 bases). Germline V gene lookup returns CDR1 SGDLS and CDR2 YYNGEE. V lost 0 bases and J 5 bases, leaving 8 bases between the germline ends. This CDR3 is built from 13 residues. The CDR3 sequence: CASSVGRGETQYF. CDR3 sequence (DNA): TGTGCCAGCAGCGTAGGCCGAGGGGAGACCCAGTACTTC.

The chain has TRBV6-2 or TRBV6-3 and TRBJ2-5, with 9 bases fitting TRBD2. Germline CDR1 is MNHEY and CDR2 is SVGEGT. Trimming at V came to 5 bases and at J to 2 bases, leaving 6 bases not matched to a gene. This CDR3 has 15 amino acids. This chain's CDR3 is CASSQASGKQETQYF. In DNA, the CDR3 is TGTGCCAGCAGTCAGGCTAGCGGGAAACAAGAGACCCAGTACTTC.

This clonotype was recorded a few times. The chain joins TRBV7-2 to TRBJ1-2; 11 bases line up with TRBD1. V trimming: 0 bases; J trimming: 2 bases; junction bases outside the gene matches: 5. Germline assignment: CDR1 SGHTA and CDR2 FQGNSA. This CDR3 region has 17 residues. The CDR3 DNA reads as TGTGCCAGCAGCTTAGCTTCGGGACAGGGGGGGAACTATGGCTACACCTTC. Translated, it gives CASSLASGQGGNYGYTF.

Notes on this clonotype: Germline and junction disagree at one end, which may indicate a read error. V gene TRBV20-1 combines with J gene TRBJ2-3, with 7 positions matching TRBD2. This CDR3 region has 13 residues. Germline CDR1 DFQATT, CDR2 SNEGSKA (reference sequence). This chain's CDR3 is CSAASGGTDTQCF. The CDR3 DNA is TGCAGTGCTGCTAGCGGAGGCACAGATACGCAGTGTTTT.

To note about this clonotype: A much larger clone differs from this one at a single base, so this may be a read error. This chain connects TRBV15 to TRBJ2-1, with TRBD1 matching 9 bases. The DNA end favors TRBJ2-7, so the J call may be wrong. The CDR3 consists of 15 residues. The germline CDR1 and CDR2 sequences are LNHNV and YYDKDF (reference sequence). This chain's CDR3 is CATSRVTGGYNEQYF. DNA for the CDR3: TGTGCCACCAGCAGAGTTACAGGGGGCTACAATGAGCAGTACTTC.

To note about this clonotype: A read error may produce the germline difference seen at one junction end. This chain uses TRBV7-9 with TRBJ2-7; no firm D call. The CDR3 has 14 residues. CDR1 is SEHNR and CDR2 is FQNEAQ in the germline V gene (reference sequence). The CDR3 bases are TGTGCCAGCAGCTTTGAATCGTACTTGGACCAGCAATACTTC. Translating gives CASSFESYLDQQYF.